The 9 T cell receptor beta chains below come from one sample, sequenced in a study of spatial heterogeneity in lung cancer. TCRdb re-called the 5' RACE reads through MiXCR, storing one row per CDR3 protein. This table holds about 120,000 distinct CDR3 sequences, 9% to 15% found once. Documented time point: blood at routine non-recurrence follow-up after resection. Without sorting, whole RNA was sequenced from tumor, nontumor lung or frozen PBMC. The sample consisted of PBMCs, taken at follow-up. The receptors here all came from a male donor with early-stage non-small cell lung cancer.

The chain employs TRBV28 and TRBJ1-5; no firm D call. The V gene lost 5 bases and the J gene lost 3 bases, with 11 bases spanning the gap. The length of the CDR3 is 14 residues. Germline V gene lookup returns CDR1 MDHEN and CDR2 SYDVKM. The CDR3 DNA reads TGTGCCAGCAGTGAATCAGGATCCAATCAGCCCCAGCATTTT. It specifies CASSESGSNQPQHF.

CDR3 coding DNA: TGTGCCAGCAGTTCCGCAGGACGTAGGGCAGATACGCAGTATTTT. Amino acids: CASSSAGRRADTQYF. The V and J genes are TRBV28 and TRBJ2-3; D is unclear. The V end was cut by 4 bases, the J end by 4 bases, with 15 bases between. There are 15 residues in the CDR3. Germline CDR1 is MDHEN and CDR2 is SYDVKM.

Only a few counts were recorded for this clonotype. The chain has TRBV5-1 and TRBJ2-1, with 7 bases fitting TRBD1. The J segment lost 2 bases and the V segment lost 4 bases, leaving 3 bases of the junction unmatched. Germline CDR1 is SGHRS and CDR2 is YFSETQ. This CDR3 contains 14 residues. This chain's CDR3 is CASSPGQTYNEQFF. The CDR3 nucleotides are TGCGCCAGCAGCCCGGGACAGACCTACAATGAGCAGTTCTTC.

This clonotype has only a few counts. The chain recombines TRBV19 with TRBJ1-5; D is ambiguous. Germline assignment: CDR1 LNHDA and CDR2 SQIVND (reference sequence). This CDR3 is built from 13 residues. V dropped 5 bases and J dropped 3 bases, with 8 bases sitting between them. The CDR3 DNA reads TGTGCCAGTAGTCGGCAGCTCAATCAGCCCCAGCATTTT. It is translated as CASSRQLNQPQHF.

This clonotype was seen only a few times. The J gene is TRBJ1-1, the V gene TRBV25-1; tentatively, D is TRBD1 (6 bases). The CDR3 is made up of 13 amino acids. The germline V and J ends were trimmed by 5 bases and 5 bases, with 12 bases remaining between them. Germline loops: CDR1 MGHDK, CDR2 SYGVNS. The CDR3 DNA follows: TGTGCCAGCAGTAAACAGGGACGTACTGAAGCTTTCTTT. Protein product: CASSKQGRTEAFF.

Comments on this clonotype: Given a much more abundant clone one base away, this may be a read error. The chain has TRBV6-2 or TRBV6-3 and TRBJ2-7; D is unclear. From germline, CDR1 is MNHEY and CDR2 SVGEGT. The length of the CDR3 is 11 residues. This chain's CDR3 is CTSSYIDEQYF. DNA for the CDR3: TGTACCAGCAGTTACATAGACGAGCAGTACTTC.

This sequence joins TRBV7-9 and TRBJ2-3; TRBD2 agrees at 14 bases. CDR1 and CDR2 from the germline V gene are SEHNR and FQNEAQ (reference sequence). The CDR3 consists of 18 residues. V shed 5 bases and J 0 bases; nucleotides not matched to a gene: 7. CDR3 coding DNA: TGTGCCAGCAGCCGCGGGACTAGCGGGGGATCTAGCACAGATACGCAGTATTTT. Translated: CASSRGTSGGSSTDTQYF. Combining the CDR3 with reference TRBV7-9 and TRBJ2-3 gives the whole variable domain DTGVSQNPRHKITKRGQNVTFRCDPISEHNRLYWYRQTLGQGPEFLTYFQNEAQLEKSRLLSDRFSAERPKGSFSTLEIQRTEQGDSAMYLCASSRGTSGGSSTDTQYFGPGTRLTVL.

Only one count was recorded for this clonotype. The chain links TRBV18 to TRBJ1-4, with no clear D. V shed 2 bases and J shed 8 bases, with 12 bases lying between them. Germline assignment: CDR1 KGHSH and CDR2 LQKENI. The CDR3 consists of 14 residues. In DNA, the CDR3 is TGTGCCAGCTCACCAAGCTGGCAGAAAGAAAAACTGTTTTTT. It specifies CASSPSWQKEKLFF.

This chain uses TRBV19 with TRBJ1-4; possible D gene TRBD1, 5 bases. Germline V gene sequence: CDR1 LNHDA, CDR2 SQIVND (reference sequence). V was trimmed by 6 bases and J by 8 bases, leaving 13 bases between them. The CDR3 runs 13 residues. The CDR3 loop reads CASSGGTREKLFF. The CDR3 coding sequence is TGTGCCAGTAGCGGGGGAACAAGAGAAAAACTGTTTTTT. Combining the CDR3 with reference TRBV19 and TRBJ1-4 gives the whole variable domain DGGITQSPKYLFRKEGQNVTLSCEQNLNHDAMYWYRQDPGQGLRLIYYSQIVNDFQKGDIAEGYSVSREKKESFPLTVTSAQKNPTAFYLCASSGGTREKLFFGSGTQLSVL.